The TCR beta chain under discussion was sequenced for a study of Ad26.COV2.S vaccination and SARS-CoV-2 variants. Study summary: Once, or twice with 56 days between doses, Ad26.COV2.S was given intramuscularly.

Germline CDR1 reads GTSNPN; CDR2 reads SVGIG (reference sequence). The V gene lost 4 bases and the J gene lost 1 base, with 13 bases spanning the gap. The CDR3 spans 14 residues. Profiled with immunoSEQ multiplex PCR; TCRdb holds only in-frame clones, not every one. The data show roughly 350,000 clones, around 86% seen once. Whole-study findings and limits: Researchers cautioned that TCR breadth and depth analyses may have underestimated total T cell responses. Reportedly, spike-specific CD8+ and CD4+ T cell responses achieved substantial breadth once vaccination had taken place.

Treatment: some 19 received Ad26.COV2.S at low or high dose, single or two shots; about 5 received placebo; per-sample allocation not given. At day 63 after the first vaccine or placebo injection, samples were drawn. The donor's status was that of an adult aged 18-55 years in Boston. Details on this clone: The antigen is unknown.

This clonotype was obtained from a person aged 18-65 years who received the Ad26.COV2.S COVID-19 vaccine or a placebo. The chain uses TRBV30 and TRBJ1-1, with D perhaps matching TRBD1 (5 bases). This sample comprised peripheral blood, obtained in a trial of Ad26.COV2.S vaccine versus placebo. The CDR3 DNA reads as TGTGCCTGGAAGACCGGGACGGCGAACACTGAAGCTTTCTTT. Protein product: CAWKTGTANTEAFF.